Each of the 29 T cell receptor beta chains below was sequenced from the same sample in a study of T cell responses to AZD1222 COVID-19 vaccine. Method: immunoSEQ multiplex PCR; TCRdb's copy keeps in-frame clones and lacks some. There are roughly 100,000 clones in the sample; 91% occur only once, and 35% to 50% lies in the top ten. Here the sequenced sample was peripheral blood, taken on day 0 of AZD1222 vaccination. The receptors here all came from an adult in good health.

The V call is TRBV9, the J call TRBJ1-3; tentatively, D is TRBD1 (5 bases). The CDR3 is made up of 14 amino acids. Trimming shortened V by 3 bases and J by 0 bases, and 7 bases separated the two germline ends. Looked up from germline, CDR1 is SGDLS and CDR2 is YYNGEE. CDR3 coding DNA: TGTGCCAGCAGCGCGACAGACTCTGGAAACACCATATATTTT. Translation: CASSATDSGNTIYF.

The V call is TRBV19, the J call TRBJ2-7; maybe TRBD1 (6 bases). This CDR3 comprises 13 residues. The germline CDR1 and CDR2 sequences are LNHDA and SQIVND (reference sequence). V was trimmed by 1 base and J by 3 bases, leaving 7 bases between them. CDR3 sequence (DNA): TGTGCCAGTAGTATAGGCAGGGGCTACGAGCAGTACTTC. Its protein is CASSIGRGYEQYF.

The chain recombines TRBV7-2 with TRBJ2-7; 7 bases align to TRBD1. The CDR3 length is 14 residues. CDR1 SGHTA and CDR2 FQGNSA come from the germline V gene. The J segment lost 5 bases and the V segment lost 2 bases, leaving 6 bases of the junction unmatched. CDR3 DNA: TGTGCCAGCAGCTTATACGGCAGGGGGAACGAGCAGTACTTC. This translates into CASSLYGRGNEQYF.

The chain links TRBV28 to TRBJ1-4; D is perhaps TRBD1 (5 bases). This CDR3 is 14 amino acids long. Germline assignment: CDR1 MDHEN and CDR2 SYDVKM. The V gene lost 7 bases and the J gene lost 8 bases, with 17 bases spanning the gap. This chain's CDR3 is CASTSGQGTEKLFF. The CDR3 nucleotides read TGTGCCAGCACCTCAGGACAAGGAACGGAAAAACTGTTTTTT.

The chain carries TRBV2 and TRBJ2-7, with TRBD1 as a possible D gene (6 bases). The V end lost 4 bases, the J end lost 3 bases, and 13 bases lay between the germline ends. Germline CDR1 is SNHLY and CDR2 is FYNNEI. CDR3 length: 14 amino acids. Here the CDR3 DNA reads TGTGCCAGCAGTGCAAGGGGGAGCTTCTACGAGCAGTACTTC. Translating gives CASSARGSFYEQYF. The full variable domain, rest sourced from reference TRBV2 and TRBJ2-7, is EPEVTQTPSHQVTQMGQEVILRCVPISNHLYFYWYRQILGQKVEFLVSFYNNEISEKSEIFDDQFSVERPDGSNFTLKIRSTKLEDSAMYFCASSARGSFYEQYFGPGTRLTVT.

The chain couples TRBV4-3 to TRBJ2-1; 8 nucleotides line up with TRBD2. V lost 0 bases, J lost 7 bases, and 8 bases stayed unmatched. Germline V gene sequence: CDR1 LGHNA, CDR2 YSLEER. This CDR3 spans 16 amino acids. CDR3 DNA: TGCGCCAGCAGCCAAGATTGGCTAGCGGGTCGGAATGAGCAGTTCTTC. Translating gives CASSQDWLAGRNEQFF.

The genes are TRBV7-2 and TRBJ1-2; perhaps TRBD1 as D (6 bases). CDR3 length: 13 amino acids. Germline CDR1 reads SGHTA; CDR2 reads FQGNSA. Trimming removed 5 bases at V and 2 bases at J, with 9 bases between. In nucleotides, the CDR3 is TGTGCCAGCAGCCAAGGGGGAAACTATGGCTACACCTTC. It specifies CASSQGGNYGYTF.

This chain links TRBV7-3 with TRBJ2-1, with 7 bases that match TRBD2. This CDR3 has 15 amino acids. The trim removed 5 bases at V and 7 bases at J, leaving 11 bases unmatched. CDR1 and CDR2 from the germline V gene are SGHTA and FQGTGA. The CDR3 sequence is CASSPQGRESNEQFF. The CDR3 DNA reads as TGTGCCAGCAGCCCCCAAGGGCGGGAGAGTAATGAGCAGTTCTTC.

This chain links TRBV28 with TRBJ2-7, with TRBD1 matching 10 bases. V lost 5 bases to trimming and J lost 6 bases; unmatched junction nucleotides: 10. The CDR3 runs 15 residues. Germline V lookup: CDR1 MDHEN, CDR2 SYDVKM. CDR3 protein: CASSPSPGQGTEQYF. CDR3 in DNA: TGTGCCAGCAGTCCTTCTCCGGGACAGGGGACCGAGCAGTACTTC.

V is TRBV12-3 or TRBV12-4 and J is TRBJ1-2, with a tentative D call TRBD1 (5 bases). The germline V and J ends were trimmed by 6 bases and 8 bases, with 16 bases remaining between them. The CDR3 consists of 13 residues. CDR3 nucleotides: TGTGCCAGCAGACCTGGGACTGGCGGGGGCTACACCTTC. Its protein is CASRPGTGGGYTF.

This chain connects TRBV18 to TRBJ1-6, with 11 bases fitting TRBD1. This CDR3 is built from 15 residues. Looked up from germline, CDR1 is KGHSH and CDR2 is LQKENI. Trimming cost V 4 bases and J 7 bases; bases outside gene matches: 3. CDR3 amino acids: CASSQGTGGNSPLHF. The CDR3 nucleotides are TGTGCCAGCTCACAGGGGACAGGGGGAAATTCACCCCTCCACTTT.

The chain employs TRBV7-9 and TRBJ1-6; no clear D gene. The CDR3 runs to 17 residues. The germline V and J ends were trimmed by 4 bases and 0 bases, with 13 bases remaining between them. Germline lookup yields CDR1 SEHNR and CDR2 FQNEAQ (reference sequence). This CDR3 reads CASSYFPSSSYNSPLHF. Written as DNA, the CDR3 is TGTGCCAGCAGCTACTTCCCCTCGAGCTCCTATAATTCACCCCTCCACTTT.

In the case of this clone: Other DNA sequences from this sample encode an identical CDR3 as well. J is TRBJ2-7 and V is TRBV6-5; 8 positions match TRBD1. Trimming cost V 5 bases and J 6 bases; bases outside gene matches: 0. The germline gives CDR1 MNHEY, CDR2 SVGAGI. The CDR3 extends over 11 amino acids. The CDR3 nucleotides are TGTGCCAGCAGTACAGGGGGCGAGCAGTACTTC. Its translation is CASSTGGEQYF.

The CDR3, as DNA: TGTGCCAGCAGCCCTTCCGCCGGGACTAGGATCGTCAATGAGCAGTTCTTC. Translation gives CASSPSAGTRIVNEQFF. V usage is TRBV7-9 and J usage is TRBJ2-1, with 8 positions matching TRBD2. The ends lost 5 bases at V and 6 bases at J; junction bases unmatched: 15. The CDR3 runs to 17 residues. The germline gives CDR1 SEHNR, CDR2 FQNEAQ (reference sequence).

The rearrangement links TRBV7-2 to TRBJ2-3, with D possibly TRBD2 on 6 matching bases. V dropped 3 bases and J dropped 1 base, with 11 bases sitting between them. CDR1 and CDR2 from the germline V gene are SGHTA and FQGNSA. The CDR3 has 15 amino acids. The CDR3 loop reads CASSLAGYGTDTQYF. The DNA for the CDR3 is TGTGCCAGCAGCTTGGCGGGGTACGGCACAGATACGCAGTATTTT.

The chain recombines TRBV11-2 with TRBJ2-6; no clear D gene. The CDR3 is 14 residues long. V was trimmed by 7 bases and J by 4 bases, leaving 11 bases between them. The germline V gene has CDR1 SGHAT and CDR2 FQNNGV. The CDR3 DNA follows: TGTGCCAGCATCCCCGGCGCCGGGGCCAACGTCCTGACTTTC. It is translated as CASIPGAGANVLTF.

V usage is TRBV19 and J usage is TRBJ1-2; 7 bases are shared with TRBD1. The CDR3 has 14 residues. The J segment lost 4 bases and the V segment lost 4 bases, leaving 6 bases of the junction unmatched. Per germline, CDR1 LNHDA and CDR2 SQIVND (reference sequence). In DNA form, the CDR3 reads TGTGCCAGTAGTACCCGACAGGGAGCCTATGGCTACACCTTC. Its protein product is CASSTRQGAYGYTF.

The chain carries TRBV10-3 and TRBJ2-7, with D uncertain. Trimming left V 3 bases short and J 0 bases short, with 6 bases between. The CDR3 runs to 13 residues. Germline loops: CDR1 ENHRY, CDR2 SYGVKD. The CDR3 region is CAISDGISYEQYF. The DNA of the CDR3 is TGTGCCATCAGTGATGGTATCTCCTACGAGCAGTACTTC.

The chain uses TRBV5-1 and TRBJ2-7; unclear D gene. This CDR3 has 14 residues. Germline CDR1 is SGHRS and CDR2 is YFSETQ. With 0 bases removed from V and 3 bases from J, the gap between germline ends came to 10 bases. The CDR3 loop reads CASSLDAENYEQYF. The DNA of the CDR3 is TGCGCCAGCAGCTTGGATGCGGAAAACTACGAGCAGTACTTC.

The chain recombines TRBV19 with TRBJ2-1; D not resolved. V lost 7 bases and J 1 base, leaving 14 bases between the germline ends. Per germline, CDR1 LNHDA and CDR2 SQIVND (reference sequence). The CDR3 consists of 15 residues. The CDR3 region has the DNA TGTGCCAGTAAGGGCTACCGAAGGTCCTACAATGAGCAGTTCTTC. Protein sequence: CASKGYRRSYNEQFF. The full variable domain, in which reference TRBV19 and TRBJ2-1 provide the parts outside the CDR3, is DGGITQSPKYLFRKEGQNVTLSCEQNLNHDAMYWYRQDPGQGLRLIYYSQIVNDFQKGDIAEGYSVSREKKESFPLTVTSAQKNPTAFYLCASKGYRRSYNEQFFGPGTRLTVL.

CDR3 DNA: TGTGCCAGCTCACCCTCGGGACAAAACAATCAGCCCCAGCATTTT. It yields the protein CASSPSGQNNQPQHF. This sequence joins TRBV18 and TRBJ1-5; a weak D match, TRBD1 (6 bases). V lost 3 bases and J 3 bases, leaving 12 bases between the germline ends. CDR1 KGHSH and CDR2 LQKENI come from the germline V gene. This CDR3 has 15 amino acids. Full variable domain (rest looked up from reference TRBV18 and TRBJ1-5): NAGVMQNPRHLVRRRGQEARLRCSPMKGHSHVYWYRQLPEEGLKFMVYLQKENIIDESGMPKERFSAEFPKEGPSILRIQQVVRGDSAAYFCASSPSGQNNQPQHFGDGTRLSIL.

The table lists this clone with a count of one. V is TRBV9 and J is TRBJ2-1, with no clear D. The V gene's germline CDR1 is SGDLS and CDR2 YYNGEE. V dropped 0 bases and J dropped 4 bases, with 11 bases sitting between them. The CDR3 has 15 residues. The CDR3 sequence: CASSVAKEGYNEQFF. Written as DNA, the CDR3 is TGTGCCAGCAGCGTAGCTAAAGAAGGATACAATGAGCAGTTCTTC.

The V gene is TRBV3-1 (or the pseudogene TRBV3-2), the J gene TRBJ1-1, with a weak D call TRBD1 (6 bases). The germline V and J ends were trimmed by 0 bases and 6 bases, with 11 bases remaining between them. CDR1 and CDR2 from the germline V gene are LGHDT and YNNKEL (reference sequence). This CDR3 has 14 residues. The CDR3: CASSQDYRAAEAFF. The CDR3 nucleotides read TGTGCCAGCAGCCAAGATTACAGGGCCGCTGAAGCTTTCTTT.

V is TRBV7-8 and J is TRBJ2-7; tentative D call: TRBD2 (6 bases). The CDR3 consists of 17 residues. Germline V gene data show CDR1 as SGHVS and CDR2 as FQNEAQ. Trimming removed 5 bases from V and 0 bases from J, with 20 bases in between. DNA for the CDR3: TGTGCCAGCAGCCACGACGCGGGGATGAAGGACTCCTACGAGCAGTACTTC. This translates into CASSHDAGMKDSYEQYF.

The chain recombines TRBV6-5 with TRBJ2-7; D is perhaps TRBD2 (6 bases). Trimming left V 6 bases short and J 3 bases short, with 18 bases between. In germline, CDR1 is MNHEY, CDR2 SVGAGI. The CDR3 spans 15 residues. The CDR3 spells CASRYSGTDNYEQYF. CDR3 bases: TGTGCCAGCAGGTATTCCGGGACTGATAACTACGAGCAGTACTTC.

This clone came up once. V is TRBV28 and J is TRBJ2-7; D is ambiguous. CDR1 is MDHEN and CDR2 is SYDVKM in the germline V gene. This CDR3 comprises 15 residues. Trimming removed 6 bases at V and 2 bases at J, with 17 bases between. CDR3 sequence: CASRNSPSSPYEQYF. The CDR3 region has the DNA TGTGCCAGCAGGAACAGCCCGTCCAGCCCCTACGAGCAGTACTTC. Looking up the rest from reference TRBV28 and TRBJ2-7 gives the full variable domain: DVKVTQSSRYLVKRTGEKVFLECVQDMDHENMFWYRQDPGLGLRLIYFSYDVKMKEKGDIPEGYSVSREKKERFSLILESASTNQTSMYLCASRNSPSSPYEQYFGPGTRLTVT.

The rearrangement joins TRBV10-3 to TRBJ1-1, with 12 bases lining up with TRBD1. The CDR3 consists of 14 residues. CDR1 is ENHRY and CDR2 is SYGVKD in the germline V gene. V lost 6 bases, J lost 7 bases, and 6 bases stayed unmatched. In DNA form, the CDR3 reads TGTGCCATCAGGGCCGGGACAGGGGGCCGTGAAGCTTTCTTT. Its protein is CAIRAGTGGREAFF.

The CDR3 reads CASSQDYSPRDYEQYF. CDR3 sequence (DNA): TGTGCCAGCAGCCAAGATTATTCCCCCCGCGACTACGAGCAGTACTTC. V gene TRBV4-2 combines with J gene TRBJ2-7, with D uncertain. Per the germline V gene, CDR1 is LGHNA and CDR2 is YNFKEQ. Trimming removed 0 bases at V and 3 bases at J, with 15 bases between. CDR3 size: 16 residues.

V and J are TRBV4-3 and TRBJ2-7; TRBD2 aligns across 9 bases. V dropped 0 bases and J dropped 6; count of bases not matched to a gene: 3. CDR1 and CDR2 from the germline V gene are LGHNA and YSLEER. The CDR3 is 14 residues long. The CDR3 loop reads CASSQDSAGGEQYF. Here the CDR3 DNA reads TGCGCCAGCAGCCAAGATTCAGCGGGAGGCGAGCAGTACTTC.